Listed below are T cell receptor beta chains from one sample, sequenced in a study of cytomegalovirus exposure and HLA in healthy donors. Here immunoSEQ multiplex PCR was the method, and the copy in TCRdb shows in-frame clones only, minus some. Of roughly 220,000 clones listed, roughly 84% are singletons. Sequenced material: PBMCs. These receptors originate from a woman under 40 in good health and CMV-seropositive. Each CDR3 is given with its conserved first and last residue. A D gene is named only where the DNA matches it firmly.

d_call	cdr3_length	v_call	j_call	cdr3_nt	cdr3_aa
-	12	TRBV7-9	TRBJ2-7	TGTGCCAGCAGTACTACAGGGAGGGAGCAGTACTTC	CASSTTGREQYF
-	12	TRBV29-1	TRBJ1-1	TGCAGCGTTCCCGGACAAGACACTGAAGCTTTCTTT	CSVPGQDTEAFF
-	15	TRBV4-1	TRBJ2-1	TGCGCCAGCAGCCAAGGGCGGGCCCCTGGGGGTGAGCAGTTCTTC	CASSQGRAPGGEQFF
-	13	TRBV25-1	TRBJ2-7	TGTGCCAGCAGTGACCGGGATACCTACGAGCAGTACTTC	CASSDRDTYEQYF
-	10	TRBV30	TRBJ1-2	TGTGCCTCGCTTAGTTCTGGCTACACCTTC	CASLSSGYTF
-	16	TRBV30	TRBJ2-7	TGTGCCTGGAGTGTACTAAGAGATCAGCGTAGCTACGAGCAGTACTTC	CAWSVLRDQRSYEQYF
TRBD2	16	TRBV30	TRBJ2-1	TGTGCCTGGAGTGTAATCCCAGCGGGAGTTCGGAATGAGCAGTTCTTC	CAWSVIPAGVRNEQFF
-	13	TRBV5-8	TRBJ2-7	TGTGCCAGCAGCTTGGTGGGATCCTACGAGCAGTACTTC	CASSLVGSYEQYF
TRBD1	13	TRBV4-1	TRBJ2-5	TGCGCCAGCAGCAGGGACAGACAAGAGACCCAGTACTTC	CASSRDRQETQYF
-	13	TRBV7-6	TRBJ1-1	TGTGCCAGCAGCCAGAACAAGAACACTGAAGCTTTCTTT	CASSQNKNTEAFF
-	14	TRBV10-2	TRBJ1-2	TGCGCCAGCAGTGAGTCCAGCGTCCACTATGGCTACACCTTC	CASSESSVHYGYTF
-	14	TRBV11-3	TRBJ2-3	TGTGCCAGCCAGACTCTCCGGGAGACAGATACGCAGTATTTT	CASQTLRETDTQYF
-	14	TRBV5-1	TRBJ1-3	TGCGCCAGCAGCCTGAAGGGCTCTGGAAACACCATATATTTT	CASSLKGSGNTIYF
-	14	TRBV5-1	TRBJ2-3	TGCGCCAGCAGCACGGATTATAGCACAGATACGCAGTATTTT	CASSTDYSTDTQYF